The 18 T cell receptor beta chains below come from one sample, sequenced in a study of blood T cell repertoires in COVID-19. Using immunoSEQ multiplex PCR, the repertoire was profiled, and TCRdb retains in-frame clones only, with some absent. The data contain under 200,000 clones, around 83% of them singletons. Sequenced material: PBMCs or T cells enriched from blood (not recorded which). Receptors were obtained from a woman between 45 and 65 years old in a cohort exposed to, infected with or recovered from COVID-19 (not recorded which).

To note about this clone: Other DNA sequences in the same sample also yield this CDR3. V usage is TRBV28 and J usage is TRBJ1-4; possibly TRBD1 for D (5 bases). The ends were cut back, 3 bases at V and 8 bases at J, with 10 bases in the middle. Germline lookup yields CDR1 MDHEN and CDR2 SYDVKM. The CDR3 has 13 amino acids. This CDR3 is CASSFSGNEKLFF. The DNA of the CDR3 is TGTGCCAGCAGTTTTTCAGGGAACGAAAAACTGTTTTTT.

V and J are TRBV28 and TRBJ1-4, with D possibly TRBD1 on 6 matching bases. Germline CDR1 reads MDHEN; CDR2 reads SYDVKM. The CDR3 has 15 amino acids. The germline V and J ends were trimmed by 3 bases and 4 bases, with 12 bases remaining between them. CDR3 region: CASSLRGALNEKLFF. Written as DNA, the CDR3 is TGTGCCAGCAGTTTGCGGGGGGCGCTTAATGAAAAACTGTTTTTT. Filled out from reference TRBV28 and TRBJ1-4, the complete variable domain reads DVKVTQSSRYLVKRTGEKVFLECVQDMDHENMFWYRQDPGLGLRLIYFSYDVKMKEKGDIPEGYSVSREKKERFSLILESASTNQTSMYLCASSLRGALNEKLFFGSGTQLSVL.

This clone occurred once. The chain uses TRBV11-1 and TRBJ2-5; 7 nucleotides agree with TRBD1. The germline CDR1 and CDR2 sequences are SGHAT and FQDESV (reference sequence). This CDR3 is built from 16 residues. V lost 5 bases, J lost 2 bases, and 11 bases stayed unmatched. The CDR3 sequence is CASSPEGQRKQETQYF. DNA of the CDR3: TGTGCCAGCAGCCCAGAGGGACAGAGAAAACAAGAGACCCAGTACTTC.

V is TRBV7-3 and J is TRBJ2-3; no firm D call. The CDR3 extends over 15 amino acids. Trimming left V 2 bases short and J 1 base short, with 10 bases between. The germline gives CDR1 SGHTA, CDR2 FQGTGA. CDR3 sequence: CASSLQSVGTDTQYF. CDR3 nucleotide sequence: TGTGCCAGCAGCTTACAATCAGTCGGCACAGATACGCAGTATTTT.

The rearrangement links TRBV6-5 to TRBJ1-4; tentatively, D is TRBD1 (5 bases). The CDR3 contains 15 residues. CDR1 MNHEY and CDR2 SVGAGI come from the germline V gene. Trimming took off 5 bases at V and 2 bases at J, with 12 bases between the two ends. The CDR3 region has the DNA TGTGCCAGCAGTAGGACGGACACTACTAATGAAAAACTGTTTTTT. Amino acids: CASSRTDTTNEKLFF.

V is TRBV7-3 and J is TRBJ2-1; TRBD1 matches at 10 bases. From germline, CDR1 is SGHTA and CDR2 FQGTGA. The CDR3 consists of 15 residues. The trim removed 8 bases at V and 2 bases at J, leaving 6 bases unmatched. DNA of the CDR3: TGTGCCAGCGCTAAAGGGACAGGGGCCTACAATGAGCAGTTCTTC. This codes for CASAKGTGAYNEQFF.

J is TRBJ1-1 and V is TRBV19; D uncertain. V was trimmed by 2 bases and J by 7 bases, leaving 17 bases between them. CDR1 and CDR2 from the germline V gene are LNHDA and SQIVND (reference sequence). The CDR3 loop spans 15 amino acids. For the CDR3, the DNA is TGTGCCAGTAGTATACATAGCTCGCTCAAGGTTGAAGCTTTCTTT. Translating it yields CASSIHSSLKVEAFF.

The chain links TRBV4-1 to TRBJ2-1; D may be TRBD1 (6 bases). V lost 2 bases and J lost 2, with 13 bases in between. The germline V gene has CDR1 MGHRA and CDR2 YSYEKL. The CDR3 is 16 residues long. In nucleotides, the CDR3 is TGCGCCAGCAGCCAACTGACAGGATCTGCCTACAATGAGCAGTTCTTC. Its translation is CASSQLTGSAYNEQFF.

This clone was found a few times. The CDR3 loop reads CASSLFPRRREGRCEQYF. CDR3 in DNA: TGTGCCAGCAGCTTATTTCCCAGAAGGAGGGAGGGCCGCTGCGAGCAGTACTTC. This rearrangement joins TRBV7-3 to TRBJ2-7; 7 nucleotides match TRBD2. The CDR3 totals 18 residues. With 2 bases clipped from V and 6 bases from J, the junction kept 19 bases outside the gene matches. Per germline, CDR1 SGHTA and CDR2 FQGTGA.

The chain is built from TRBV18 and TRBJ2-5, with D possibly matching TRBD1 (5 bases). From germline, CDR1 is KGHSH and CDR2 LQKENI. The V gene lost 3 bases and the J gene lost 2 bases, with 10 bases spanning the gap. The CDR3 runs to 14 residues. The CDR3, as DNA: TGTGCCAGCTCACCCGCCAGGGCACAAGAGACCCAGTACTTC. Protein sequence: CASSPARAQETQYF.

This chain links TRBV5-1 with TRBJ2-7; 7 positions match TRBD1. V shed 4 bases, J shed 6 bases, and the junction held 10 bases outside the gene matches. Looked up from germline, CDR1 is SGHRS and CDR2 is YFSETQ. The CDR3 runs to 14 residues. The CDR3, as DNA: TGCGCCAGCAGCCGACAGGGCCTTACCCCCGAGCAGTACTTC. It translates to CASSRQGLTPEQYF.

The chain carries TRBV7-6 and TRBJ2-7; tentative D call: TRBD2 (5 bases). Germline CDR1 is SGHVS and CDR2 is FNYEAQ. V lost 5 bases to trimming and J lost 3 bases, with 14 bases between them. The CDR3 has 14 amino acids. The CDR3 reads CASSDAGDDYEQYF. In DNA, the CDR3 is TGTGCCAGCAGCGACGCGGGTGATGACTACGAGCAGTACTTC.

The rearrangement links TRBV19 to TRBJ1-5; D is uncertain. Germline CDR1 reads LNHDA; CDR2 reads SQIVND (reference sequence). This CDR3 contains 14 residues. The ends were cut back, 3 bases at V and 4 bases at J, with 10 bases in the middle. CDR3 in amino acids: CASSISSSNQPQHF. DNA of the CDR3: TGTGCCAGTAGTATTTCCAGTTCAAATCAGCCCCAGCATTTT.

The rearrangement links TRBV19 to TRBJ1-6; a weak D match, TRBD1 (5 bases). The CDR3 is made up of 16 amino acids. Trimming removed 4 bases at V and 10 bases at J, with 20 bases between. Per the germline V gene, CDR1 is LNHDA and CDR2 is SQIVND (reference sequence). The CDR3 region has the DNA TGTGCCAGTAGTACCCCCCGCGGGACGACGTGGTCACCCCTCCACTTT. It specifies CASSTPRGTTWSPLHF.

The chain has TRBV27 and TRBJ1-6; D is unclear. Germline V CDR1 and CDR2: MNHEY, SMNVEV (reference sequence). The CDR3 has 16 residues. V was clipped by 5 bases and J by 0 bases, with 11 bases between them. Here the CDR3 reads CASSKTESSYNSPLHF. The DNA of the CDR3 is TGTGCCAGCAGTAAAACAGAGAGCTCCTATAATTCACCCCTCCACTTT.

The chain links TRBV7-3 to TRBJ2-7, with a possible D match to TRBD2 (6 bases). Germline V CDR1 and CDR2: SGHTA, FQGTGA. The CDR3 spans 15 residues. V gave up 5 bases and J gave up 4 bases, with 18 bases separating them. The CDR3, as DNA: TGTGCCAGCAGCCCCAGAATCGGGGAGGTTTACGAGCAGTACTTC. The encoded protein is CASSPRIGEVYEQYF.

With regard to this clone: A much larger clonotype is one base distant, so this may be a read error. This chain joins TRBV5-4 and TRBJ2-2; the D is unclear. The ends were cut back, 5 bases at V and 1 base at J, with 9 bases in the middle. CDR3 length: 14 residues. The germline gives CDR1 SGHNT, CDR2 YYREEE (reference sequence). The CDR3 DNA follows: TGTGCCAGCAGTCCCCAGGAGAACACCGGGGAGCTGTTTTTT. Translating gives CASSPQENTGELFF.

DNA of the CDR3: TGTGCCAGCAGCCAAGGTTTGACGAAGGAGTATGGCTACACCTTC. Translation gives CASSQGLTKEYGYTF. The chain joins TRBV14 to TRBJ1-2, with D uncertain. CDR1 and CDR2 (germline): SGHDN, FVKESK. The CDR3 spans 15 residues. Trimming stripped 1 base from V and 5 bases from J, with 14 bases between.